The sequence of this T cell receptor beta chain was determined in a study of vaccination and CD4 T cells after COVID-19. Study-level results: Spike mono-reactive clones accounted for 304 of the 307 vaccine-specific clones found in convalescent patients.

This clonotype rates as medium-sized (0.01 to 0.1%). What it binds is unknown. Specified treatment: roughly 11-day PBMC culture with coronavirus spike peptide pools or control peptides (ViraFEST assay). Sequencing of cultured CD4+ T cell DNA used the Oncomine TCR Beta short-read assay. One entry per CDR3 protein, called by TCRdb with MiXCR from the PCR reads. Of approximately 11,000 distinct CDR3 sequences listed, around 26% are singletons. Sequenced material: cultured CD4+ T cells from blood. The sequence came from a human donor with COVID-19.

CDR3 loop: CASSEGGEPQHF. CDR3 DNA sequence: TGTGCCAGCAGCGAGGGGGGAGAGCCCCAGCATTTT. The genes are TRBV6-1 and TRBJ1-5, with D possibly matching TRBD1 (6 bases). CDR1 and CDR2 (germline): MNHNS, SASEGT. This CDR3 has 12 amino acids. The germline V and J ends were trimmed by 6 bases and 8 bases, with 11 bases remaining between them.